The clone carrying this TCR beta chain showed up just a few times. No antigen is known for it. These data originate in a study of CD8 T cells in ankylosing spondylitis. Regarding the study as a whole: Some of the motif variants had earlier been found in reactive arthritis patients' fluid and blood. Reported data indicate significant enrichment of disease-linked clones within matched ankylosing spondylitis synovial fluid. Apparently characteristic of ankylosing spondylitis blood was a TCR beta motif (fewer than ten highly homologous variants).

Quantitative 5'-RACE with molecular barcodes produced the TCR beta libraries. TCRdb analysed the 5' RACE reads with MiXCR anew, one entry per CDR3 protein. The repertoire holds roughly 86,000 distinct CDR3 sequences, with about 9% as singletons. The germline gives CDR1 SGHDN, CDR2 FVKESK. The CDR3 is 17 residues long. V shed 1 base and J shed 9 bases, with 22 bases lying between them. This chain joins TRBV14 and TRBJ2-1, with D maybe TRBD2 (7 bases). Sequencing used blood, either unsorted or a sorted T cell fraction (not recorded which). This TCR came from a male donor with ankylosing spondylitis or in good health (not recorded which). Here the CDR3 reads CASSQVLRDTSVGEQFF. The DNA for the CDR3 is TGTGCCAGCAGCCAAGTATTGAGGGACACTAGCGTAGGTGAGCAGTTCTTC. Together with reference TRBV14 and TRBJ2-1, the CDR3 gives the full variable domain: EAGVTQFPSHSVIEKGQTVTLRCDPISGHDNLYWYRRVMGKEIKFLLHFVKESKQDESGMPNNRFLAERTGGTYSTLKVQPAELEDSGVYFCASSQVLRDTSVGEQFFGPGTRLTVL.